This paragraph reports one T cell receptor (beta chain). This record comes from a study of neoadjuvant nivolumab and ipilimumab in lung cancer. The germline gives CDR1 MNHNS, CDR2 SASEGT. V was shortened by 7 bases and J by 1 base, with 14 bases between the two germline ends. This CDR3 is built from 15 residues. TCRdb keeps only in-frame clones here, not all; method: immunoSEQ multiplex PCR. The data contain approximately 17,000 clones, roughly three quarters of them singletons. This specimen consisted of tumor tissue, obtained after neoadjuvant nivolumab, alone or with ipilimumab, at or shortly before surgery. The chain has TRBV6-1 and TRBJ1-3; D possibly corresponds to TRBD1 (5 bases). The receptor comes from an adult with non-small cell lung cancer. CDR3 amino acids: CASTDIRQSGNTIYF. CDR3 DNA: TGTGCCAGCACCGACATCCGACAGTCTGGAAACACCATATATTTT.